A single count supports the clone carrying this T cell receptor beta chain. This CDR3 is built from 17 residues. With V trimmed by 1 base and J by 0 bases, 5 bases remained unmatched. The germline gives CDR1 SGHAT, CDR2 FQDESV (reference sequence). The assay was immunoSEQ multiplex PCR, and TCRdb's table has in-frame clones only and misses some. The data show about 21,000 clones, with about three quarters seen just once and around a quarter held by the top ten. These data are taken from a study of early stage breast cancer tumors. Study-wide background: Of 15 to 20 invasive breast tumors, about a dozen were hormone receptor-positive, HER2-negative. Invasive lobular carcinomas made up four of 12 ER+/PR+/HER2- tumors.

This clonotype originated in a person between 55 and 70 years old with breast cancer. The sequenced sample consisted of blood. The gene calls are TRBV11-1 and TRBJ1-2; 10 bases fit TRBD1. The CDR3 sequence is CASSLGDRGPTNYGYTF. The CDR3 DNA reads TGTGCCAGCAGCTTAGGGGACAGGGGACCGACTAACTATGGCTACACCTTC.